Listed below are T cell receptor beta chains from one sample, sequenced in a study of blood T cell repertoires in COVID-19. Using immunoSEQ multiplex PCR, the repertoire was profiled, and TCRdb retains in-frame clones only, with some absent. The table has 250,000 or so clones, approximately 85% seen once. Specimen: PBMCs or T cells enriched from blood (not recorded which). The source of these receptors is a woman aged 45-59 years who had been exposed to COVID-19. The CDR3 runs from the conserved cysteine through the conserved F or W. A D gene is named only where the DNA matches it firmly. Size tells how often a clone was seen (once, few, many) or the class of an expanded clone, and some rows leave it out.

clone size: NA
J gene: TRBJ2-3
D gene: NA
V gene: TRBV15
CDR3 protein: CATSRSSEGTDTQYF
CDR3 DNA: TGTGCCACCAGCAGATCGAGTGAGGGCACAGATACGCAGTATTTT

clone size: NA
J gene: TRBJ2-3
D gene: NA
V gene: TRBV20-1
CDR3 protein: CSASPAGTNTDTQYF
CDR3 DNA: TGCAGTGCGAGTCCCGCGGGGACGAACACAGATACGCAGTATTTT

clone size: NA
J gene: TRBJ1-1
D gene: NA
V gene: TRBV27
CDR3 protein: CASSGASNTEAFF
CDR3 DNA: TGTGCCAGCAGTGGGGCGTCGAACACTGAAGCTTTCTTT

clone size: once
J gene: TRBJ1-2
D gene: TRBD1
V gene: TRBV28
CDR3 protein: CASSDPPGTDYTF
CDR3 DNA: TGTGCCAGCAGTGACCCTCCAGGGACAGACTACACCTTC

clone size: NA
J gene: TRBJ1-1
D gene: TRBD1
V gene: TRBV5-4
CDR3 protein: CASSLWAGGITEAFF
CDR3 DNA: TGTGCCAGCAGCTTGTGGGCAGGGGGCATCACTGAAGCTTTCTTT

clone size: NA
J gene: TRBJ2-7
D gene: TRBD2
V gene: TRBV6-2/TRBV6-3
CDR3 protein: CASSSGGGAYEQYF
CDR3 DNA: TGTGCCAGCAGCTCTGGGGGGGGTGCCTACGAGCAGTACTTC

clone size: once
J gene: TRBJ1-1
D gene: NA
V gene: TRBV30
CDR3 protein: CAWSVKHPEAFF
CDR3 DNA: TGTGCCTGGAGTGTCAAGCACCCTGAAGCTTTCTTT

clone size: NA
J gene: TRBJ2-3
D gene: TRBD2
V gene: TRBV9
CDR3 protein: CASSVREGVDTQYF
CDR3 DNA: TGTGCCAGCAGCGTTCGGGAGGGGGTAGATACGCAGTATTTT

clone size: NA
J gene: TRBJ1-4
D gene: TRBD1
V gene: TRBV11-2
CDR3 protein: CASSLTGWEKLFF
CDR3 DNA: TGTGCCAGCAGCTTGACAGGGTGGGAAAAACTGTTTTTT

clone size: NA
J gene: TRBJ2-2
D gene: NA
V gene: TRBV29-1
CDR3 protein: CSVVWEGAGELFF
CDR3 DNA: TGCAGCGTTGTATGGGAGGGGGCCGGGGAGCTGTTTTTT

clone size: NA
J gene: TRBJ2-6
D gene: NA
V gene: TRBV27
CDR3 protein: CASGRVTGANVLTF
CDR3 DNA: TGTGCCAGCGGGCGGGTGACTGGGGCCAACGTCCTGACTTTC

clone size: NA
J gene: TRBJ1-1
D gene: NA
V gene: TRBV3-1/TRBV3-2
CDR3 protein: CASSRREANTEAFF
CDR3 DNA: TGTGCCAGCAGCCGAAGGGAGGCGAACACTGAAGCTTTCTTT

clone size: NA
J gene: TRBJ1-1
D gene: TRBD1
V gene: TRBV19
CDR3 protein: CASTLGQANTEAFF
CDR3 DNA: TGTGCCAGTACCCTGGGACAGGCGAACACTGAAGCTTTCTTT

clone size: NA
J gene: TRBJ2-3
D gene: TRBD2
V gene: TRBV2
CDR3 protein: CASSLPGTSGNTQYF
CDR3 DNA: TGTGCCAGCAGCCTACCCGGGACTAGCGGAAATACGCAGTATTTT

clone size: once
J gene: TRBJ1-1
D gene: NA
V gene: TRBV25-1
CDR3 protein: CASSEGPEAFF
CDR3 DNA: TGTGCCAGCAGTGAAGGGCCTGAAGCTTTCTTT

clone size: NA
J gene: TRBJ1-5
D gene: NA
V gene: TRBV19
CDR3 protein: CASSIGYYQPQHF
CDR3 DNA: TGTGCCAGTAGTATTGGGTACTACCAGCCCCAGCATTTT

clone size: NA
J gene: TRBJ2-2
D gene: NA
V gene: TRBV24-1
CDR3 protein: CATSETRSGELFF
CDR3 DNA: TGTGCCACCAGTGAGACTAGATCCGGGGAGCTGTTTTTT

clone size: NA
J gene: TRBJ1-5
D gene: NA
V gene: TRBV5-1
CDR3 protein: CASSARGGNQPQHF
CDR3 DNA: TGCGCCAGCAGCGCCAGGGGCGGCAATCAGCCCCAGCATTTT

clone size: once
J gene: TRBJ1-1
D gene: NA
V gene: TRBV7-9
CDR3 protein: CASSLGETEAFF
CDR3 DNA: TGTGCCAGCAGCCTTGGGGAGACTGAAGCTTTCTTT

clone size: NA
J gene: TRBJ1-1
D gene: NA
V gene: TRBV6-2/TRBV6-3
CDR3 protein: CASSYPQGKAFF
CDR3 DNA: TGTGCCAGCAGTTACCCGCAGGGGAAAGCTTTCTTT

clone size: NA
J gene: TRBJ1-1
D gene: NA
V gene: TRBV28
CDR3 protein: CASTVQGWGTEAFF
CDR3 DNA: TGTGCCAGCACCGTTCAGGGTTGGGGCACTGAAGCTTTCTTT

clone size: NA
J gene: TRBJ1-2
D gene: TRBD1
V gene: TRBV6-5
CDR3 protein: CASCPGTGNYTF
CDR3 DNA: TGTGCCAGCTGCCCCGGGACAGGGAACTACACCTTC

clone size: few
J gene: TRBJ2-7
D gene: NA
V gene: TRBV6-1
CDR3 protein: CASSDQGNPHEQYF
CDR3 DNA: TGTGCCAGCAGTGACCAGGGGAATCCTCACGAGCAGTACTTC

clone size: NA
J gene: TRBJ2-2
D gene: NA
V gene: TRBV25-1
CDR3 protein: CASSPLWSGELFF
CDR3 DNA: TGTGCCAGCAGTCCTCTTTGGAGTGGGGAGCTGTTTTTT

clone size: NA
J gene: TRBJ1-2
D gene: NA
V gene: TRBV15
CDR3 protein: CATSRIRRGMDYGYTF
CDR3 DNA: TGTGCCACCAGCAGAATCCGAAGAGGGATGGACTATGGCTACACCTTC

clone size: NA
J gene: TRBJ1-3
D gene: NA
V gene: TRBV11-2
CDR3 protein: CASSPDGVPGNTIYF
CDR3 DNA: TGTGCCAGCAGTCCGGACGGGGTCCCCGGAAACACCATATATTTT

clone size: NA
J gene: TRBJ2-1
D gene: TRBD1
V gene: TRBV9
CDR3 protein: CASSARTGGRDEQFF
CDR3 DNA: TGTGCCAGCAGCGCCCGGACAGGGGGTCGCGATGAGCAGTTCTTC

clone size: NA
J gene: TRBJ1-3
D gene: NA
V gene: TRBV18
CDR3 protein: CASSSRVLAGNTIYF
CDR3 DNA: TGTGCCAGCTCCAGCCGGGTCCTCGCGGGAAACACCATATATTTT